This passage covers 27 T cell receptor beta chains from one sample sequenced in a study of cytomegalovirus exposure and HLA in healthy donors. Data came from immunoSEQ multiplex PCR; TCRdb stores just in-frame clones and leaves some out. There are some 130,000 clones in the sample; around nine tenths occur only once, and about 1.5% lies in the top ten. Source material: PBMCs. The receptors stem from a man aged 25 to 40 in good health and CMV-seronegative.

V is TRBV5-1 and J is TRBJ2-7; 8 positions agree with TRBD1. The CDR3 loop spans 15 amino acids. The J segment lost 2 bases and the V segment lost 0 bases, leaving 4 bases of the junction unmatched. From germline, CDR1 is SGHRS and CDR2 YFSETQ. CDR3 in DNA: TGCGCCAGCAGCTTGGAAGGGACAGGTACCTACGAGCAGTACTTC. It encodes CASSLEGTGTYEQYF. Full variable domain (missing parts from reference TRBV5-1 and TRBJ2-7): KAGVTQTPRYLIKTRGQQVTLSCSPISGHRSVSWYQQTPGQGLQFLFEYFSETQRNKGNFPGRFSGRQFSNSRSEMNVSTLELGDSALYLCASSLEGTGTYEQYFGPGTRLTVT.

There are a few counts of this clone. CDR3 sequence reads: CASSQEGGGQPQHF. CDR3 DNA sequence: TGCGCCAGCAGCCAAGAGGGGGGAGGTCAGCCCCAGCATTTT. The chain is built from TRBV4-1 and TRBJ1-5; TRBD1 might be the D (5 bases). V was clipped by 0 bases and J by 6 bases, with 9 bases between them. In germline, CDR1 is MGHRA, CDR2 YSYEKL. The CDR3 runs 14 residues.

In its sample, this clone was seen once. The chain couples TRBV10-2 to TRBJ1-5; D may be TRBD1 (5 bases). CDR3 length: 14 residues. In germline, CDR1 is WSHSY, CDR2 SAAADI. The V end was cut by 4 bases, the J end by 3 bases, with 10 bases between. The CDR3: CASSGTGYNQPQHF. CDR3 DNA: TGCGCCAGCAGTGGCACAGGCTACAATCAGCCCCAGCATTTT.

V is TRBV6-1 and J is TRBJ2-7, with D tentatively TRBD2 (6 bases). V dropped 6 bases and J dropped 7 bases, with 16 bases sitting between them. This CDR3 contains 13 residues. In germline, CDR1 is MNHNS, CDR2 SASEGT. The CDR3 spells CASRVGLNQEQYF. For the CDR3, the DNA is TGTGCCAGCAGGGTGGGACTCAATCAGGAGCAGTACTTC.

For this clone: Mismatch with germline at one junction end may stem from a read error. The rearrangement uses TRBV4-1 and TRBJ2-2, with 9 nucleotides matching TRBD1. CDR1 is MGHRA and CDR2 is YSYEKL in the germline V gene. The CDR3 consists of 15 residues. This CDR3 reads CASRVGTGNAGELFF. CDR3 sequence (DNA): TGCGCCAGCAGAGTAGGGACAGGGAACGCCGGGGAGCTGTTTTTT.

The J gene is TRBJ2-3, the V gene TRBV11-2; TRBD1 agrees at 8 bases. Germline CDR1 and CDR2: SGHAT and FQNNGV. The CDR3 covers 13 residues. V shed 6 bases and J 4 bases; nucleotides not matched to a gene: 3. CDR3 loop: CASRPTGADTQYF. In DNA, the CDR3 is TGTGCCAGCAGGCCGACAGGGGCAGATACGCAGTATTTT.

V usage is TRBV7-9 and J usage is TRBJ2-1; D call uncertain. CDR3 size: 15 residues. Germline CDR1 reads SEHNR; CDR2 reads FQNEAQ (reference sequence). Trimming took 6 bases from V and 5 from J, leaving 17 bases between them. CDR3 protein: CASRADFYPHNEQFF. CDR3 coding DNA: TGTGCCAGCAGGGCCGACTTCTATCCCCACAATGAGCAGTTCTTC. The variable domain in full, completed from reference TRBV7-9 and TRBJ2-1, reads DTGVSQNPRHKITKRGQNVTFRCDPISEHNRLYWYRQTLGQGPEFLTYFQNEAQLEKSRLLSDRFSAERPKGSFSTLEIQRTEQGDSAMYLCASRADFYPHNEQFFGPGTRLTVL.

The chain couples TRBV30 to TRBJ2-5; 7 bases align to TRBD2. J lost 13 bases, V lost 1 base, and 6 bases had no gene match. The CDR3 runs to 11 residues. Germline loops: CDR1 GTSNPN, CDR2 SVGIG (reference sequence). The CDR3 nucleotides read TGTGCCTGGAGTGCCCGGGACTACTTGTACTTC. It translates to CAWSARDYLYF.

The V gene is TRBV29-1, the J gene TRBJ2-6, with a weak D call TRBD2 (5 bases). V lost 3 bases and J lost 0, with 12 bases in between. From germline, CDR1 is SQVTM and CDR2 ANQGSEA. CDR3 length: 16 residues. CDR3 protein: CSVDSWTDSGANVLTF. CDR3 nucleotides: TGCAGCGTTGATTCCTGGACTGACTCTGGGGCCAACGTCCTGACTTTC.

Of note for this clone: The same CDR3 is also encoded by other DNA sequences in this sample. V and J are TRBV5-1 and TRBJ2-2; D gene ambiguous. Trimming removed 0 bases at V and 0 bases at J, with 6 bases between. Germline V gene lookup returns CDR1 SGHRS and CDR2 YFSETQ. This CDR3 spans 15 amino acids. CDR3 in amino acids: CASSLGLANTGELFF. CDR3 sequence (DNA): TGCGCCAGCAGCTTGGGGCTAGCGAACACCGGGGAGCTGTTTTTT. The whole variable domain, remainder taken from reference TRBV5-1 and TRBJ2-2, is KAGVTQTPRYLIKTRGQQVTLSCSPISGHRSVSWYQQTPGQGLQFLFEYFSETQRNKGNFPGRFSGRQFSNSRSEMNVSTLELGDSALYLCASSLGLANTGELFFGEGSRLTVL.

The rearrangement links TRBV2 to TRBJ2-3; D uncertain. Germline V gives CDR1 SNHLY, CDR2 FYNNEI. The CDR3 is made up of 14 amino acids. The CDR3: CAINLGYRTDTQYF. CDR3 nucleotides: TGTGCAATAAACCTGGGCTATCGCACAGATACGCAGTATTTT.

For the CDR3, the DNA is TGTGCCAGCAGCTCGGGACAGGGCTTAAGGGCCCAGTACTTC. It codes for CASSSGQGLRAQYF. The chain employs TRBV9 and TRBJ2-5; 9 bases are shared with TRBD1. Germline V lookup: CDR1 SGDLS, CDR2 YYNGEE. CDR3 length: 14 amino acids. With 4 bases clipped from V and 9 bases from J, the junction kept 10 bases outside the gene matches.

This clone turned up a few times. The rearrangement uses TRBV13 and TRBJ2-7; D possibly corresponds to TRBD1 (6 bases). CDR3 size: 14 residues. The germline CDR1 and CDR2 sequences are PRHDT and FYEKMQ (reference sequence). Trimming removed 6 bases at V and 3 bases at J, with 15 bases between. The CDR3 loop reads CASSWTVTSYEQYF. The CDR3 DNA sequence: TGTGCCAGCAGTTGGACAGTGACCAGCTACGAGCAGTACTTC.

CDR3 residues: CASRPNSGRPYNEQFF. The CDR3 DNA reads as TGTGCCAGCAGACCCAATAGCGGGAGGCCCTACAATGAGCAGTTCTTC. The chain is built from TRBV2 and TRBJ2-1, with 10 positions matching TRBD2. The V gene end was trimmed by 6 bases and the J gene end by 2 bases; junction bases not matched to a gene: 7. The CDR3 is 16 residues long. CDR1 and CDR2 from the germline V gene are SNHLY and FYNNEI.

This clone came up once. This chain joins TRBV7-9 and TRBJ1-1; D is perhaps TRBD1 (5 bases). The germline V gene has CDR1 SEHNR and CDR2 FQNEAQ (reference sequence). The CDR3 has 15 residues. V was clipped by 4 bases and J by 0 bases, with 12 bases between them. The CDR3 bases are TGTGCCAGCAGCTACGGCGGGGGGATGAACACTGAAGCTTTCTTT. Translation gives CASSYGGGMNTEAFF.

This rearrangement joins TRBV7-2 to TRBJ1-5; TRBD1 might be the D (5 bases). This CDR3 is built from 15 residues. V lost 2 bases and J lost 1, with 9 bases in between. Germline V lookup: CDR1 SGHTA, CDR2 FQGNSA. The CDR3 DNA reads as TGTGCCAGCAGCTTAATTAAGGGGAGCAATCAGCCCCAGCATTTT. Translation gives CASSLIKGSNQPQHF.

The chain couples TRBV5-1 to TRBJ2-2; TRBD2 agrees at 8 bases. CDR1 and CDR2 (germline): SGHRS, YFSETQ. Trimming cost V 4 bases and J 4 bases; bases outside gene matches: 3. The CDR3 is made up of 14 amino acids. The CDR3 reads CASSTGGGTGELFF. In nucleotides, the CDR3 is TGCGCCAGCAGCACCGGGGGGGGCACCGGGGAGCTGTTTTTT.

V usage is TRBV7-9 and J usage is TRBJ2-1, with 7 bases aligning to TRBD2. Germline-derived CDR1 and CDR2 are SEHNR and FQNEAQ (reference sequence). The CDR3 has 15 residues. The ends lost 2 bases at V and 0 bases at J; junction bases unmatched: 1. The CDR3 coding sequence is TGTGCCAGCAGCTTACCGGGAGGCTCCTACAATGAGCAGTTCTTC. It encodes CASSLPGGSYNEQFF.

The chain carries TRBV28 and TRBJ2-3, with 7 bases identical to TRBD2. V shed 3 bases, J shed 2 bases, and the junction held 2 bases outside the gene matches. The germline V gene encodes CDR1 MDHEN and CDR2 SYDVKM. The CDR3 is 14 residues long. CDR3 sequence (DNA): TGTGCCAGCAGTTTGGGGAGGGTCACAGATACGCAGTATTTT. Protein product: CASSLGRVTDTQYF.

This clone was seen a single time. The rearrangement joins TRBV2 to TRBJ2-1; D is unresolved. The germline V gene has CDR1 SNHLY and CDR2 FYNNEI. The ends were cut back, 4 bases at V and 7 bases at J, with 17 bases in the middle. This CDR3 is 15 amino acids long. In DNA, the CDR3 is TGTGCCAGCAGTGCCGAGTGGAGTAGTCTAAATGAGCAGTTCTTC. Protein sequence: CASSAEWSSLNEQFF.

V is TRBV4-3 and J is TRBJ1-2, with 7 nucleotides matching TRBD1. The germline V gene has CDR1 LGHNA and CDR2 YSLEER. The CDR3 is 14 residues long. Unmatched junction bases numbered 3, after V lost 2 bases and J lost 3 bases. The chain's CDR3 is CASSQRTGDYGYTF. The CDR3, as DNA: TGCGCCAGCAGCCAACGGACAGGCGACTATGGCTACACCTTC.

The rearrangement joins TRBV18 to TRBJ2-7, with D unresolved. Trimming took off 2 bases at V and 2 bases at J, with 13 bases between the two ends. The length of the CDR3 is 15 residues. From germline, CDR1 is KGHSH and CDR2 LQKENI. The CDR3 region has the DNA TGTGCCAGCTCACCAGGCTTCTACGCGGCCTACGAGCAGTACTTC. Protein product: CASSPGFYAAYEQYF. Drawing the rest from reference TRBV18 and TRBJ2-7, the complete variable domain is NAGVMQNPRHLVRRRGQEARLRCSPMKGHSHVYWYRQLPEEGLKFMVYLQKENIIDESGMPKERFSAEFPKEGPSILRIQQVVRGDSAAYFCASSPGFYAAYEQYFGPGTRLTVT.

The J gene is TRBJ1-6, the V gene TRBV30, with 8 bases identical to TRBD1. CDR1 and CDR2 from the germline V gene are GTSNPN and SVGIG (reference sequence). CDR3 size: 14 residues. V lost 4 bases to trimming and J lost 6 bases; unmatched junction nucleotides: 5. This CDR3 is CAWTGGASNSPLHF. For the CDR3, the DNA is TGTGCCTGGACAGGGGGCGCATCTAATTCACCCCTCCACTTT.

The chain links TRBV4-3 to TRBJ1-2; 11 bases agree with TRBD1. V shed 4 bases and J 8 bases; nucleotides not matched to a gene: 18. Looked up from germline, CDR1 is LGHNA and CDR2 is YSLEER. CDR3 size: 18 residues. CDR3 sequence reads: CASSPTLGTGGLSRGYTF. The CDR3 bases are TGCGCCAGCAGCCCCACTTTGGGGACAGGGGGATTATCGCGCGGCTACACCTTC.

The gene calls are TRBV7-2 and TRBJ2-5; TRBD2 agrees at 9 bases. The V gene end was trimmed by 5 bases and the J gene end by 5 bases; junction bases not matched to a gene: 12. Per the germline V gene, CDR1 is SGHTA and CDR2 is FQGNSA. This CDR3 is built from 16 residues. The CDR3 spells CASSVTRGLAGETQYF. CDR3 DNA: TGTGCCAGCAGCGTCACCCGGGGACTAGCAGGGGAGACCCAGTACTTC.

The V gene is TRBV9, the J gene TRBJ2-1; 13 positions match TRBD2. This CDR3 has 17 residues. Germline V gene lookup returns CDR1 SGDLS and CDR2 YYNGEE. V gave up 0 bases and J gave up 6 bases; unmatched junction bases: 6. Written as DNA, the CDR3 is TGTGCCAGCAGCGTAGGGACTAGCGGGAGTTTGCTCAATGAGCAGTTCTTC. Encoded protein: CASSVGTSGSLLNEQFF. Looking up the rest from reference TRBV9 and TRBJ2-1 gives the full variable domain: DSGVTQTPKHLITATGQRVTLRCSPRSGDLSVYWYQQSLDQGLQFLIQYYNGEERAKGNILERFSAQQFPDLHSELNLSSLELGDSALYFCASSVGTSGSLLNEQFFGPGTRLTVL.

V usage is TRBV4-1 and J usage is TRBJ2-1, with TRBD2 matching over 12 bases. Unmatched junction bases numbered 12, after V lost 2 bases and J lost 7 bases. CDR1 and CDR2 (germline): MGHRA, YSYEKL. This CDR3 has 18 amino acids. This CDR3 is CASSQLDLVTSGRNEQFF. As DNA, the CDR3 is TGCGCCAGCAGCCAATTGGACCTCGTGACTAGCGGGAGAAATGAGCAGTTCTTC.